This passage covers 2 T cell receptor beta chains from one sample sequenced in a study of metastatic and nonmetastatic thyroid tumors. No patient had received any treatment before thyroid surgery. TCRdb reanalyzed the PCR reads via MiXCR. The sample shows under 6,000 clones, 30% to 40% of them seen only once. The sample taken for sequencing was adjacent normal tissue. The receptors were gathered from a male donor with papillary thyroid cancer or a benign thyroid nodule (not recorded which). Some clones in this sample may be carry-over from other donors' samples.

Details on this clone: One end of the junction is discordant with germline, which a read error may explain. The chain recombines TRBV20-1 with TRBJ1-5, with D possibly being TRBD1 (6 bases). The CDR3 covers 17 residues. Looked up from germline, CDR1 is DFQATT and CDR2 is SNEGSKA (reference sequence). The CDR3, as DNA: TGCAGTGCTAGAGATCTACAGGGTGGTTATAGCAATAAGCCCCAGCATTTT. Translated: CSARDLQGGYSNKPQHF.

This rearrangement joins TRBV3-1 to TRBJ2-6; D may be TRBD1 or TRBD2 (5 bases each). This CDR3 has 16 residues. Looked up from germline, CDR1 is LGHDT and CDR2 is YNNKEL (reference sequence). Trimming pared 4 bases from V and 4 bases from J, leaving 14 bases between. This chain's CDR3 is CASSRGSTPGANVLTF. DNA for the CDR3: TGTGCCAGCAGCCGGGGGAGTACGCCCGGGGCCAACGTCCTGACTTTC.